The source of this T cell receptor (beta chain) is a study of control samples from healthy donors and cancer patients. Some clones are missing from TCRdb's copy, which holds only in-frame ones; the method was immunoSEQ multiplex PCR. The sample lists 80,000 to 85,000 clones; around nine tenths were seen once. V was pared by 0 bases and J by 10 bases, with 2 bases of the junction left unmatched. CDR1 is SGDLS and CDR2 is YYNGEE in the germline V gene. The CDR3 consists of 14 residues. The chain recombines TRBV9 with TRBJ2-1; 12 nucleotides align to TRBD2. The TCR was taken from a woman aged 50 to 65 in good health. Sequenced: blood. The CDR3 DNA follows: TGTGCCAGCAGCGTAGCACTAGCGGGGGGCGAGCAGTTCTTC. Translated: CASSVALAGGEQFF.